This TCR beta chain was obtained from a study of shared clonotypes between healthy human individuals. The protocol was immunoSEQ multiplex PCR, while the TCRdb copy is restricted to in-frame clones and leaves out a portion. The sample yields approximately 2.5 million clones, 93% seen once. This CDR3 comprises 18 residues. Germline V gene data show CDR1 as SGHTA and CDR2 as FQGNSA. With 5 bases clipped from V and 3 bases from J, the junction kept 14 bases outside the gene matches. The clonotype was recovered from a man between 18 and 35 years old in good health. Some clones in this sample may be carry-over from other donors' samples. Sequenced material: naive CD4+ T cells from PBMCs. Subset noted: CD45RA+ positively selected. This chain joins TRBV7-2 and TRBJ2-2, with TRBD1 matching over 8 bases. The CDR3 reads CASSPNIRDRRYTGELFF. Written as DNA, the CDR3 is TGTGCCAGCAGCCCCAACATTAGGGACAGGCGATACACCGGGGAGCTGTTTTTT. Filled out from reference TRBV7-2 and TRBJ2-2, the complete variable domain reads GAGVSQSPSNKVTEKGKDVELRCDPISGHTALYWYRQSLGQGLEFLIYFQGNSAPDKSGLPSDRFSAERTGGSVSTLTIQRTQQEDSAVYLCASSPNIRDRRYTGELFFGEGSRLTVL.